Listed below are T cell receptor beta chains from one sample, sequenced in a study of breast tumors, draining lymph nodes, adjacent tissues. TCRdb reanalysed the multiplex PCR reads using MiXCR and keeps one entry per CDR3 protein. The profile shows approximately 230,000 distinct CDR3 sequences, nearly 35% of them singletons. What was sequenced was axillary lymph node tissue. Receptors were obtained from a female donor with breast cancer. Some clones in this sample may be carry-over from other donors' samples. Each CDR3 is given with its conserved first and last residue. A D gene is named only where the DNA matches it firmly. The size of a clone is reported for some rows only, either as once, few or many, or as a class for expanded clones.

>TRBJ2-1|TRBV29-1|TRBD1|once
TGCAGCAGTGACCTGGGACAGGGGCGATCTTACAATGAGCAGTTCTTC
CSSDLGQGRSYNEQFF
>TRBJ2-5|TRBV7-6|.|many
TGTGCCAGCAGCAACGCGGATAAAGAGACCCAGTACTTC
CASSNADKETQYF
>TRBJ2-7|TRBV2|TRBD2|many
TGTGCCAGCAAGTTAAGTAGCGGGAGTAACGAGCAGTACTTC
CASKLSSGSNEQYF
>TRBJ1-1|TRBV5-1|TRBD1|few
TGCGCCAGCAGCTTGGGGCTAGGACAGGGGGACACTGAAGCTTTCTTT
CASSLGLGQGDTEAFF
>TRBJ2-5|TRBV10-3|TRBD1|many
TGTGCCATCAGGGACCCCTACAGGGGTGAGACCCAGTACTTC
CAIRDPYRGETQYF
>TRBJ2-7|TRBV7-2|TRBD1|many
TGTGCCAGCAGCTTCCGACAGGGCCTGATGTGGGACTACGAGCAGTACTTC
CASSFRQGLMWDYEQYF
>TRBJ2-7|TRBV11-2|.|many
TGTGCCAGCAGCTTAGAGTCGGGACCGACCTACGAGCAGTACTTC
CASSLESGPTYEQYF
>TRBJ2-7|TRBV10-3|TRBD2|many
TGTGCCATCAGTGAGAGGCTAGCGGGAGGCTACGAGCAGTACTTC
CAISERLAGGYEQYF
>TRBJ2-1|TRBV20-1|.|many
TGCAGTGTTCCCTTGGCGTTTGTCTCCTACAATGAGCAGTTCTTC
CSVPLAFVSYNEQFF
>TRBJ2-3|TRBV4-3|TRBD1|.
TGCGCCAGCAGCCTCGGGACAGAAGTCAGCACAGATACGCAGTATTTT
CASSLGTEVSTDTQYF
>TRBJ2-4|TRBV10-3|.|.
TGTGCCATCAGTGATGGAAACATTCAGTACTTC
CAISDGNIQYF
>TRBJ1-4|TRBV9|TRBD1|.
TGTGCCAGCAGCGTTGCGGGCAGGGGGTATGAAAAACTGTTTTTT
CASSVAGRGYEKLFF
>TRBJ2-1|TRBV9|.|many
TGTGCCAGCAGCGTAATGAGCAGCTCCTACAATGAGCAGTTCTTC
CASSVMSSSYNEQFF
>TRBJ2-3|TRBV29-1|.|many
TGCAGCGGCCTCGGGACCACAGATACGCAGTATTTT
CSGLGTTDTQYF
>TRBJ2-1|TRBV11-2|.|many
TGTGCCAGCAGCCCACCACGGGACTCCAGCTCCTACAATGAGCAGTTCTTC
CASSPPRDSSSYNEQFF
>TRBJ2-7|TRBV27|TRBD1|few
TGTGCCAGCAGTCGCCGACAGGGAAGTCTCTACGAGCAGTACTTC
CASSRRQGSLYEQYF
>TRBJ2-7|TRBV7-9|.|many
TGTGCCAGCAGCCCGCGGGTGAGGGAGCAGTACTTC
CASSPRVREQYF
>TRBJ2-1|TRBV7-9|.|many
TGTGCCAGCAGCTTAGGTGACTCGATGGGGCAGTTCTTC
CASSLGDSMGQFF
>TRBJ2-3|TRBV20-1|.|many
TGCAGTGCTAGTGTAGTTAGCACAGATACGCAGTATTTT
CSASVVSTDTQYF
>TRBJ2-5|TRBV20-1|TRBD1|.
TGCAGTGCGGAACGAGAGACAGGGGGACCGGGGGAGACCCAGTACTTC
CSAERETGGPGETQYF
>TRBJ1-1|TRBV7-2|.|.
TGTGCCAGCAGCTTAGAGTTGGGGGTGAACACTGAAGCTTTCTTT
CASSLELGVNTEAFF
>TRBJ2-1|TRBV9|.|.
TGTGCCAGCAGCACCCGGGACGTTTTAATCGATGAGCAGTTCTTC
CASSTRDVLIDEQFF
>TRBJ2-3|TRBV5-1|TRBD1|once
TGCGCCAGCAGCTTGGAGGGACAGGGAGCGGTTGATACGCAGTATTTT
CASSLEGQGAVDTQYF
>TRBJ2-5|TRBV5-6|.|many
TGTGCCAGCAGCTTGGGGGGCCGGGAGACCCAGTACTTC
CASSLGGRETQYF
>TRBJ1-6|TRBV7-2|.|many
TGTGCCAGCAGCTTAGGTGTGGGTTCACCCCTCCACTTT
CASSLGVGSPLHF
>TRBJ2-5|TRBV11-2|TRBD2|.
TGTGCCAGCAGCTTGGGAGCGGGAGCGCCGGGGAGAGAGACCCAGTACTTC
CASSLGAGAPGRETQYF
>TRBJ2-1|TRBV12-3/TRBV12-4|TRBD1|many
TGTGCCAGCAGCTCTTGGAGGGACAGGGCTAATGAGCAGTTCTTC
CASSSWRDRANEQFF
>TRBJ2-7|TRBV20-1|TRBD2|.
TGCAGTGCTGGACTAGCGGGAGGTCTAGCGGCCTACGAGCAGTACTTC
CSAGLAGGLAAYEQYF
>TRBJ2-6|TRBV18|TRBD1|many
TGTGCCAGCTCACCGCGACAGGGGACTGGGGCCAACGTCCTGACTTTC
CASSPRQGTGANVLTF
>TRBJ2-2|TRBV2|.|many
TGTGCCAGCAGTGAAACTCAGGCGGTCACCGGGGAGCTGTTTTTT
CASSETQAVTGELFF
>TRBJ1-4|TRBV25-1|.|.
TGTGCCAGCAGTGCCTGGGACGTAGAAAAACTGTTTTTT
CASSAWDVEKLFF
>TRBJ2-5|TRBV24-1|.|.
TGTGCCACCAGTGATTGGGGGACACGGTACCAAGAGACCCAGTACTTC
CATSDWGTRYQETQYF
>TRBJ1-6|TRBV18|TRBD1|many
TGTGCCAGCTCACCAACAACCGGGACAGGGAATTCACCCCTCCACTTT
CASSPTTGTGNSPLHF
>TRBJ2-1|TRBV11-1|.|once
TGTGCCAGCAGCCAAGGGGCTAGCGCGGGGTTCTCCTACAATGAGCAGTTCTTC
CASSQGASAGFSYNEQFF
>TRBJ2-3|TRBV2|TRBD2|many
TGTGCCAGCAGTGGCGGAGCGGGAGGCACAGATACGCAGTATTTT
CASSGGAGGTDTQYF